A selection of T cell receptor beta chains follows, all from one sample in a study of OX40 agonist ivuxolimab in advanced cancers. The assay was immunoSEQ multiplex PCR, and TCRdb's table has in-frame clones only and misses some. Among approximately 22,000 clones listed, roughly 90% were seen once. The specimen comprised CD4+ or CD8+ T cells sorted from blood, sampled in a trial of the OX40 agonist ivuxolimab. These receptors all stem from an adult with an advanced solid tumor such as melanoma, head and neck, liver or kidney cancer. The CDR3 runs from the conserved cysteine through the conserved F or W. The order of the fields is D gene, V gene, CDR3 length, clone size, J gene, CDR3 protein, CDR3 DNA. D genes are given only for firm matches. The size field is filled for only some rows; it gives once, few, many or a size class.

d_call: .
v_call: TRBV4-3
cdr3_length: 16
clone_size: .
j_call: TRBJ2-2
cdr3_aa: CASSHDRFSQTGELFF
cdr3_nt: TGCGCCAGCAGCCATGACAGATTTAGTCAGACCGGGGAGCTGTTTTTT

d_call: .
v_call: TRBV7-5
cdr3_length: 17
clone_size: .
j_call: TRBJ1-6
cdr3_aa: CVRSAPMGANHDSPLHF
cdr3_nt: TGTGTCAGAAGCGCCCCGATGGGGGCTAATCACGATTCACCCCTCCACTTT

d_call: .
v_call: TRBV25-1
cdr3_length: 18
clone_size: once
j_call: TRBJ2-2
cdr3_aa: CASSEYSLGAGGTGELFF
cdr3_nt: TGTGCCAGCAGTGAATATTCCCTCGGGGCCGGGGGCACCGGGGAGCTGTTTTTT

d_call: .
v_call: TRBV7-2
cdr3_length: 15
clone_size: .
j_call: TRBJ1-1
cdr3_aa: CASSLGPGSNTEAFF
cdr3_nt: TGTGCCAGCAGCTTAGGTCCAGGGTCTAACACTGAAGCTTTCTTT

d_call: .
v_call: TRBV4-1
cdr3_length: 15
clone_size: .
j_call: TRBJ2-3
cdr3_aa: CASSQEPGSTDTQYF
cdr3_nt: TGCGCCAGCAGCCAAGAGCCGGGGTCCACAGATACGCAGTATTTT

d_call: .
v_call: TRBV30
cdr3_length: 11
clone_size: .
j_call: TRBJ2-5
cdr3_aa: CAWSVVATQYF
cdr3_nt: TGTGCCTGGAGCGTTGTCGCGACCCAGTACTTC

d_call: .
v_call: TRBV5-4
cdr3_length: 17
clone_size: .
j_call: TRBJ1-2
cdr3_aa: CASSDIELDKANYGYTF
cdr3_nt: TGTGCCAGCAGCGATATAGAGTTGGACAAAGCTAACTATGGCTACACCTTC

d_call: .
v_call: TRBV19
cdr3_length: 17
clone_size: .
j_call: TRBJ2-2
cdr3_aa: CASSIMVAGPNTGELFF
cdr3_nt: TGTGCCAGTAGTATAATGGTGGCAGGACCGAACACCGGGGAGCTGTTTTTT

d_call: TRBD1
v_call: TRBV7-9
cdr3_length: 15
clone_size: .
j_call: TRBJ1-6
cdr3_aa: CASSPGTGDNSPLHF
cdr3_nt: TGTGCCAGCAGCCCCGGGACAGGGGATAATTCACCCCTCCACTTT

d_call: .
v_call: TRBV19
cdr3_length: 16
clone_size: .
j_call: TRBJ2-3
cdr3_aa: CASSIQGTQDTDTQYF
cdr3_nt: TGTGCCAGTAGTATACAGGGAACTCAAGACACAGATACGCAGTATTTT

d_call: .
v_call: TRBV7-8
cdr3_length: 15
clone_size: .
j_call: TRBJ1-1
cdr3_aa: CASSLETWTNTEAFF
cdr3_nt: TGTGCCAGCAGCTTAGAGACTTGGACAAACACTGAAGCTTTCTTT

d_call: TRBD2
v_call: TRBV7-2
cdr3_length: 17
clone_size: .
j_call: TRBJ2-1
cdr3_aa: CASSLAGGLTSYNEQFF
cdr3_nt: TGTGCCAGCAGCTTAGCGGGAGGGCTAACCTCCTACAATGAGCAGTTCTTC

d_call: .
v_call: TRBV7-6
cdr3_length: 15
clone_size: once
j_call: TRBJ2-7
cdr3_aa: CASSLGRTFGNEQYF
cdr3_nt: TGTGCCAGCAGCTTAGGGCGGACTTTTGGCAACGAGCAGTACTTC

d_call: .
v_call: TRBV7-2
cdr3_length: 13
clone_size: .
j_call: TRBJ2-5
cdr3_aa: CASSLIGQETQYF
cdr3_nt: TGTGCCAGCAGCTTAATAGGCCAAGAGACCCAGTACTTC

d_call: .
v_call: TRBV10-3
cdr3_length: 12
clone_size: .
j_call: TRBJ2-7
cdr3_aa: CATSTGYYEQYF
cdr3_nt: TGTGCCACCTCAACAGGTTACTACGAGCAGTACTTC